The sequence of this T cell receptor (beta chain) was determined in a study of lymphopenia after photon versus proton radiotherapy. Remarks on this clone: Its cognate antigen is unknown.

Here immunoSEQ multiplex PCR was the method, and the copy in TCRdb shows in-frame clones only, minus some. The sample comprises several thousand clones, about nine tenths of which are singletons, and 20% to 30% rests with the top ten. CDR1 SGHNT and CDR2 YYREEE come from the germline V gene (reference sequence). With 0 bases removed from V and 6 bases from J, the gap between germline ends came to 15 bases. The CDR3 has 15 residues. Study conclusions and caveats: Only patients who died were analyzed for survival; proton advantage is unproven. After the lymphocyte nadir, photon-treated repertoires showed oligoclonal expansion, especially of CD8+ Temra cells.

The TCR originated in a man aged 80 or over with cholangiocarcinoma. The specimen comprised peripheral blood, sampled from a patient treated with photon-based radiotherapy. The rearrangement uses TRBV5-4 and TRBJ1-2; no clear D gene. CDR3 nucleotide sequence: TGTGCCAGCAGCTTGGCCGGGAGGGCGCAAGATGGCTACACCTTC. Protein: CASSLAGRAQDGYTF.